Each of the 32 T cell receptor beta chains below was sequenced from the same sample in a study of control samples from healthy donors and cancer patients. Produced via immunoSEQ multiplex PCR; TCRdb's table is partial and in-frame only. This sample yields approximately 160,000 clones, of which roughly 90% are seen a single time; 0.68% belongs to the top ten. Sequenced: blood. These TCRs come from a woman in her thirties in good health.

The V and J genes are TRBV27 and TRBJ1-5; no reliable D call. The CDR3 length is 13 residues. Germline CDR1 MNHEY, CDR2 SMNVEV (reference sequence). V dropped 5 bases and J dropped 0 bases, with 5 bases sitting between them. The DNA for the CDR3 is TGTGCCAGCAGTCCCCATAGCAATCAGCCCCAGCATTTT. Residues: CASSPHSNQPQHF.

This chain joins TRBV9 and TRBJ2-3, with TRBD2 matching over 13 bases. Germline values: CDR1 SGDLS, CDR2 YYNGEE. J was trimmed by 1 base and V by 3 bases; bases with no gene match: 5. The CDR3 has 17 amino acids. CDR3 DNA: TGTGCCAGCAGCGCCCGGACTAGCGGGAGTGGCACAGATACGCAGTATTTT. This codes for CASSARTSGSGTDTQYF.

The rearrangement uses TRBV3-1 (or the pseudogene TRBV3-2) and TRBJ1-2; 8 nucleotides agree with TRBD1. From germline, CDR1 is LGHDT and CDR2 YNNKEL (reference sequence). V gave up 5 bases and J gave up 2 bases; unmatched junction bases: 10. CDR3 length: 16 residues. The CDR3: CASSAQTGAGNYGYTF. In nucleotides, the CDR3 is TGTGCCAGCAGCGCCCAGACAGGGGCCGGAAACTATGGCTACACCTTC.

This clone occurred once. V gene TRBV28 combines with J gene TRBJ1-1; a weak D match, TRBD1 (6 bases). The CDR3 covers 13 residues. Trimming stripped 3 bases from V and 5 bases from J, with 10 bases between. Germline CDR1 MDHEN, CDR2 SYDVKM. Written as DNA, the CDR3 is TGTGCCAGCAGTTTGGACAGTCTTACTGAAGCTTTCTTT. This gives the protein CASSLDSLTEAFF.

This chain joins TRBV28 and TRBJ1-3; D possibly corresponds to TRBD1 (5 bases). In germline, CDR1 is MDHEN, CDR2 SYDVKM. The CDR3 has 15 residues. V lost 1 base, J lost 8 bases, and 15 bases lay in between. CDR3 sequence (DNA): TGTGCCAGCAGTTTATACCTGGGGCCTCGGGACACCATATATTTT. It is translated as CASSLYLGPRDTIYF.

This chain links TRBV28 with TRBJ1-4; D is undetermined. This CDR3 has 18 amino acids. Trimming shortened V by 1 base and J by 0 bases, and 15 bases separated the two germline ends. Germline-derived CDR1 and CDR2 are MDHEN and SYDVKM. CDR3 in amino acids: CASSLSGFGRPTNEKLFF. The CDR3 DNA reads TGTGCCAGCAGTTTATCGGGTTTCGGGAGACCAACTAATGAAAAACTGTTTTTT.

The rearrangement uses TRBV14 and TRBJ1-4; D gene uncertain. The CDR3 runs 14 residues. Trimming stripped 3 bases from V and 8 bases from J, with 13 bases between. Germline V lookup: CDR1 SGHDN, CDR2 FVKESK. CDR3 protein: CASSHGDNEEKLFF. As DNA, the CDR3 is TGTGCCAGCAGCCACGGGGATAATGAGGAAAAACTGTTTTTT.

The chain carries TRBV7-3 and TRBJ2-1; 8 bases are a match to TRBD2. The germline gives CDR1 SGHTA, CDR2 FQGTGA. The CDR3 sequence is 14 residues long. V was pared by 0 bases and J by 6 bases, with 1 base of the junction left unmatched. This CDR3 reads CASSLTGLGNEQFF. In DNA form, the CDR3 reads TGTGCCAGCAGCTTAACGGGACTAGGCAATGAGCAGTTCTTC.

In this sample, this clone turned up once. The gene calls are TRBV3-1 (or the pseudogene TRBV3-2) and TRBJ1-4; maybe TRBD1 (6 bases). The CDR3 consists of 16 residues. The V and J ends lost 4 bases and 3 bases respectively, with 15 bases between them. Germline CDR1 reads LGHDT; CDR2 reads YNNKEL (reference sequence). CDR3 sequence: CASSRGGGTANEKLFF. CDR3 DNA: TGTGCCAGCAGCCGGGGAGGGGGTACAGCTAATGAAAAACTGTTTTTT.

This clone was picked up one time. The chain has TRBV6-5 and TRBJ2-3, with D perhaps TRBD2 (5 bases). Germline V CDR1 and CDR2: MNHEY, SVGAGI. V lost 0 bases, J lost 5 bases, and 12 bases lay in between. This CDR3 has 15 residues. CDR3 coding DNA: TGTGCCAGCAGTTACTCGACTCTAGCCGGAGATACGCAGTATTTT. As protein: CASSYSTLAGDTQYF.

The chain uses TRBV11-3 and TRBJ2-3; no clear D. V dropped 2 bases and J dropped 7 bases, with 10 bases sitting between them. The V gene's germline CDR1 is SGHNT and CDR2 YENEEA. The CDR3 is made up of 13 amino acids. The CDR3 reads CASSLREFNTQYF. CDR3 DNA sequence: TGTGCCAGCAGCTTAAGGGAATTCAATACGCAGTATTTT.

The chain joins TRBV9 to TRBJ2-1; 9 nucleotides match TRBD2. V was clipped by 0 bases and J by 5 bases; unmatched bases: 6. The CDR3 is made up of 16 amino acids. Germline V gene sequence: CDR1 SGDLS, CDR2 YYNGEE. CDR3 protein: CASSVEGLATHNEQFF. In DNA, the CDR3 is TGTGCCAGCAGCGTAGAGGGACTAGCTACCCACAATGAGCAGTTCTTC.

V and J are TRBV7-9 and TRBJ2-2, with 9 bases that match TRBD1. The CDR3 runs 17 residues. Germline CDR1 SEHNR, CDR2 FQNEAQ (reference sequence). V lost 3 bases, J lost 1 base, and 6 bases stayed unmatched. The CDR3 protein is CASSLPLGQGNTGELFF. For the CDR3, the DNA is TGTGCCAGCAGCTTGCCCCTGGGACAGGGGAACACCGGGGAGCTGTTTTTT.

The chain combines TRBV28 with TRBJ2-3; D ambiguous. V was shortened by 5 bases and J by 0 bases, with 12 bases between the two germline ends. CDR1 MDHEN and CDR2 SYDVKM come from the germline V gene. This CDR3 region has 15 residues. The DNA for the CDR3 is TGTGCCAGCAGTGCAACGCCCCCGAGCACAGATACGCAGTATTTT. Translated: CASSATPPSTDTQYF. Looking up the rest from reference TRBV28 and TRBJ2-3 gives the full variable domain: DVKVTQSSRYLVKRTGEKVFLECVQDMDHENMFWYRQDPGLGLRLIYFSYDVKMKEKGDIPEGYSVSREKKERFSLILESASTNQTSMYLCASSATPPSTDTQYFGPGTRLTVL.

The chain employs TRBV7-5 and TRBJ1-5. TRBV7-5 is a documented pseudogene. The CDR3 loop spans 17 amino acids. CDR3 loop: CARIMAGRSMGNQPQHF. The CDR3 DNA reads as TGTGCCAGAATCATGGCCGGGAGATCGATGGGCAATCAGCCCCAGCATTTT.

This chain links TRBV21-1 with TRBJ1-1; TRBD1, the D gene given by the table, was not confirmed from the DNA. TRBV21-1 is a listed pseudogene. The CDR3 consists of 16 residues. CDR3 loop: CASAEGGDRGLAEAFF. CDR3 nucleotides: TGTGCCAGCGCAGAGGGGGGTGACAGGGGACTGGCTGAAGCTTTCTTT.

The chain uses TRBV28 and TRBJ1-5, with D possibly TRBD1 on 6 matching bases. CDR3 length: 13 residues. The germline gives CDR1 MDHEN, CDR2 SYDVKM. V was clipped by 6 bases and J by 3 bases, with 9 bases between them. The CDR3 is CASRRTVNQPQHF. In DNA form, the CDR3 reads TGTGCCAGCAGAAGGACAGTCAATCAGCCCCAGCATTTT.

The gene calls are TRBV7-6 and TRBJ2-1, with D maybe TRBD1 (6 bases). CDR1 is SGHVS, CDR2 FNYEAQ, per germline. V lost 5 bases and J lost 1, with 15 bases in between. The CDR3 has 16 residues. In DNA, the CDR3 is TGTGCCAGCAGCCCCGGGACATTCGCATCCTACAATGAGCAGTTCTTC. Its protein product is CASSPGTFASYNEQFF.

This rearrangement joins TRBV5-4 to TRBJ2-1; 11 bases agree with TRBD2. CDR3 length equals 16 residues. Germline lookup yields CDR1 SGHNT and CDR2 YYREEE (reference sequence). The J segment lost 4 bases and the V segment lost 0 bases, leaving 3 bases of the junction unmatched. CDR3 loop: CASSLVGTSGYNEQFF. CDR3 coding DNA: TGTGCCAGCAGCTTGGTGGGGACTAGCGGTTACAATGAGCAGTTCTTC.

The chain employs TRBV5-8 and TRBJ2-5; D possibly corresponds to TRBD1 (8 bases). CDR3 length: 14 amino acids. The germline V gene encodes CDR1 SGHTS and CDR2 YDEGEE. V was cut by 4 bases and J by 5 bases, with 15 bases left in between. The DNA of the CDR3 is TGTGCCAGCAGCCACGGACAGGGAGGGGAGACCCAGTACTTC. Amino acid sequence: CASSHGQGGETQYF.

The chain has TRBV4-1 and TRBJ2-7, with TRBD1 as a possible D gene (5 bases). V lost 5 bases, J lost 6 bases, and 14 bases lay in between. The CDR3 sequence is 13 residues long. Germline V gene data show CDR1 as MGHRA and CDR2 as YSYEKL. DNA for the CDR3: TGCGCCAGCAGCACCCTTACAGGTGCCGAGCAGTACTTC. Its protein product is CASSTLTGAEQYF.

The genes are TRBV7-9 and TRBJ2-2, with D possibly being TRBD1 or TRBD2 (6 bases each). The CDR3 runs 16 residues. Germline V lookup: CDR1 SEHNR, CDR2 FQNEAQ (reference sequence). Trimming removed 1 base at V and 6 bases at J, with 15 bases between. The CDR3 DNA is TGTGCCAGCAGCTTAGTAACGGGGGCTGGGCCCGGGGAGCTGTTTTTT. It encodes CASSLVTGAGPGELFF.

The V and J genes are TRBV4-1 and TRBJ2-3, with unresolved D. V gave up 0 bases and J gave up 4 bases, with 5 bases separating them. The CDR3 sequence is 13 residues long. CDR1 and CDR2 (germline): MGHRA, YSYEKL. The CDR3 sequence is CASSQDPSDTQYF. CDR3 nucleotide sequence: TGCGCCAGCAGCCAAGATCCGTCAGATACGCAGTATTTT.

As DNA, the CDR3 is TGTGCCAGCAGCTTAGCGGGAGGGATCGGAAACACCATATATTTT. Protein sequence: CASSLAGGIGNTIYF. The chain has TRBV7-2 and TRBJ1-3; D ambiguous. Germline CDR1 SGHTA, CDR2 FQGNSA. V lost 0 bases to trimming and J lost 4 bases, with 10 bases between them. This CDR3 has 15 residues.

This chain uses TRBV29-1 with TRBJ1-1; the D gene is possibly TRBD1 (5 bases). V lost 7 bases and J lost 8, with 17 bases in between. The CDR3 contains 12 residues. Germline V gene data show CDR1 as SQVTM and CDR2 as ANQGSEA. CDR3 loop: CSAKVGDSEAFF. CDR3 bases: TGCAGCGCTAAAGTGGGGGACTCAGAAGCTTTCTTT.

The chain employs TRBV28 and TRBJ1-6; a possible D gene is TRBD1 (6 bases). CDR3 length: 18 residues. Deletions cut 4 bases from V and 10 bases from J, with 26 bases between. From germline, CDR1 is MDHEN and CDR2 SYDVKM. CDR3 amino acids: CASSSLTGPPTIGSPLHF. CDR3 DNA sequence: TGTGCCAGCAGTTCACTCACAGGGCCCCCTACAATAGGGTCACCCCTCCACTTT.

The V and J genes are TRBV7-9 and TRBJ2-3; D is unclear. Looked up from germline, CDR1 is SEHNR and CDR2 is FQNEAQ (reference sequence). The ends were cut back, 2 bases at V and 6 bases at J, with 3 bases in the middle. The CDR3 contains 11 residues. The CDR3 here is CASSLPDTQYF. CDR3 DNA: TGTGCCAGCAGCTTACCTGATACGCAGTATTTT.

The chain couples TRBV3-1 (or the pseudogene TRBV3-2) to TRBJ2-3; D remains ambiguous. Trimming left V 5 bases short and J 5 bases short, with 14 bases between. CDR1 is LGHDT, CDR2 YNNKEL, per germline (reference sequence). The CDR3 extends over 14 amino acids. The CDR3 DNA sequence: TGTGCCAGCAGCTTGAAATTTCCGCAAGATACGCAGTATTTT. Amino acid sequence: CASSLKFPQDTQYF.

This chain links TRBV5-4 with TRBJ2-1, with TRBD2 matching 8 bases. CDR3 size: 15 residues. The V gene end was trimmed by 3 bases and the J gene end by 8 bases; junction bases not matched to a gene: 10. CDR1 and CDR2 from the germline V gene are SGHNT and YYREEE (reference sequence). The CDR3 nucleotides are TGTGCCAGCAGCTCGGCCCGGGAGGGGGTGTATGAGCAGTTCTTC. Translation: CASSSAREGVYEQFF.

This chain uses TRBV5-6 with TRBJ1-6; tentatively, D is TRBD1 (6 bases). Germline V lookup: CDR1 SGHDT, CDR2 YYEEEE. There are 17 residues in the CDR3. V gave up 4 bases and J gave up 2 bases, with 16 bases separating them. In DNA form, the CDR3 reads TGTGCCAGCAGCCCGGGGGCTACGGGGCCCTATAATTCACCCCTCCACTTT. As protein: CASSPGATGPYNSPLHF.

The genes are TRBV29-1 and TRBJ2-7; the match to TRBD2 covers 9 bases. Germline V gene lookup returns CDR1 SQVTM and CDR2 ANQGSEA. The trim removed 4 bases at V and 7 bases at J, leaving 11 bases unmatched. The CDR3 consists of 14 residues. CDR3 sequence (DNA): TGCAGCGTTGTGGGTCTAGCGGGGTTTGCGGAGCAGTACTTC. This encodes CSVVGLAGFAEQYF.

Written as DNA, the CDR3 is TGTGCCAGTAGTACCCGGGTAGCGTCGAACACCGGGGAGCTGTTTTTT. It translates to CASSTRVASNTGELFF. The J gene is TRBJ2-2, the V gene TRBV19; D possibly corresponds to TRBD2 (5 bases). Trimming took 4 bases from V and 0 from J, leaving 12 bases between them. The CDR3 sequence is 16 residues long. Per germline, CDR1 LNHDA and CDR2 SQIVND (reference sequence).